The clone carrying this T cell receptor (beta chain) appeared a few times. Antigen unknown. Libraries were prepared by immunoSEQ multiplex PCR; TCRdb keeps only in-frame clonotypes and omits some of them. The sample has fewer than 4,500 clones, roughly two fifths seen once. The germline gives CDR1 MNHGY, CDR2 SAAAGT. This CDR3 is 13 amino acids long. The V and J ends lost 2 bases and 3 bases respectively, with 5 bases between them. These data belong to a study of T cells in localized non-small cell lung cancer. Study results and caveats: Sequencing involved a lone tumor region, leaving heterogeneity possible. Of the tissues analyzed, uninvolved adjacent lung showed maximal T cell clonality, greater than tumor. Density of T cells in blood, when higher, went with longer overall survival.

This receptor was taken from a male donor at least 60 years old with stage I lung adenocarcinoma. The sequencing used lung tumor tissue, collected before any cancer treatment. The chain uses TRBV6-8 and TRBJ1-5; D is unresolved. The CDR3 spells CASSYNVNQPQHF. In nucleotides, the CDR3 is TGTGCCAGCAGTTACAATGTCAATCAGCCCCAGCATTTT.